Below, 3 T cell receptor beta chains from the same sample are listed, as sequenced in a study of OX40 agonist ivuxolimab in advanced cancers. Clones were read by immunoSEQ multiplex PCR, and TCRdb kept only the in-frame ones, dropping some. The data show roughly 60,000 clones, with 85% to 90% seen just once and approximately 4% held by the top ten. The sample in question was CD4+ or CD8+ T cells sorted from blood, obtained in a trial of the OX40 agonist ivuxolimab. The receptors were sampled from an adult with an advanced solid tumor such as melanoma, head and neck, liver or kidney cancer.

V usage is TRBV5-4 and J usage is TRBJ2-3; TRBD1 is a possible D gene (6 bases). The CDR3 extends over 14 amino acids. Germline values: CDR1 SGHNT, CDR2 YYREEE (reference sequence). Trimming shortened V by 3 bases and J by 4 bases, and 12 bases separated the two germline ends. The CDR3 reads CASSSQGYADTQYF. DNA of the CDR3: TGTGCCAGCAGCTCACAGGGTTATGCAGATACGCAGTATTTT.

The chain uses TRBV18 and TRBJ2-7, with D possibly matching TRBD1 (6 bases). In germline, CDR1 is KGHSH, CDR2 LQKENI. V was shortened by 6 bases and J by 6 bases, with 30 bases between the two germline ends. The CDR3 totals 18 residues. The CDR3 DNA reads as TGTGCCAGCTCGCTCATAACGCCTTCCCGGGACATAAGTCGCGAGCAGTACTTC. Translated, it gives CASSLITPSRDISREQYF. The full variable domain, with the rest looked up from reference TRBV18 and TRBJ2-7, is NAGVMQNPRHLVRRRGQEARLRCSPMKGHSHVYWYRQLPEEGLKFMVYLQKENIIDESGMPKERFSAEFPKEGPSILRIQQVVRGDSAAYFCASSLITPSRDISREQYFGPGTRLTVT.

This chain joins TRBV11-1 and TRBJ2-3, with TRBD1 as a possible D gene (6 bases). CDR3 length equals 16 residues. Trimming shortened V by 2 bases and J by 9 bases, and 21 bases separated the two germline ends. Germline CDR1 is SGHAT and CDR2 is FQDESV (reference sequence). The CDR3 region is CASSLTGTPRGNTQYF. The DNA of the CDR3 is TGTGCCAGCAGCTTAACGGGAACACCGAGGGGGAACACGCAGTATTTT.